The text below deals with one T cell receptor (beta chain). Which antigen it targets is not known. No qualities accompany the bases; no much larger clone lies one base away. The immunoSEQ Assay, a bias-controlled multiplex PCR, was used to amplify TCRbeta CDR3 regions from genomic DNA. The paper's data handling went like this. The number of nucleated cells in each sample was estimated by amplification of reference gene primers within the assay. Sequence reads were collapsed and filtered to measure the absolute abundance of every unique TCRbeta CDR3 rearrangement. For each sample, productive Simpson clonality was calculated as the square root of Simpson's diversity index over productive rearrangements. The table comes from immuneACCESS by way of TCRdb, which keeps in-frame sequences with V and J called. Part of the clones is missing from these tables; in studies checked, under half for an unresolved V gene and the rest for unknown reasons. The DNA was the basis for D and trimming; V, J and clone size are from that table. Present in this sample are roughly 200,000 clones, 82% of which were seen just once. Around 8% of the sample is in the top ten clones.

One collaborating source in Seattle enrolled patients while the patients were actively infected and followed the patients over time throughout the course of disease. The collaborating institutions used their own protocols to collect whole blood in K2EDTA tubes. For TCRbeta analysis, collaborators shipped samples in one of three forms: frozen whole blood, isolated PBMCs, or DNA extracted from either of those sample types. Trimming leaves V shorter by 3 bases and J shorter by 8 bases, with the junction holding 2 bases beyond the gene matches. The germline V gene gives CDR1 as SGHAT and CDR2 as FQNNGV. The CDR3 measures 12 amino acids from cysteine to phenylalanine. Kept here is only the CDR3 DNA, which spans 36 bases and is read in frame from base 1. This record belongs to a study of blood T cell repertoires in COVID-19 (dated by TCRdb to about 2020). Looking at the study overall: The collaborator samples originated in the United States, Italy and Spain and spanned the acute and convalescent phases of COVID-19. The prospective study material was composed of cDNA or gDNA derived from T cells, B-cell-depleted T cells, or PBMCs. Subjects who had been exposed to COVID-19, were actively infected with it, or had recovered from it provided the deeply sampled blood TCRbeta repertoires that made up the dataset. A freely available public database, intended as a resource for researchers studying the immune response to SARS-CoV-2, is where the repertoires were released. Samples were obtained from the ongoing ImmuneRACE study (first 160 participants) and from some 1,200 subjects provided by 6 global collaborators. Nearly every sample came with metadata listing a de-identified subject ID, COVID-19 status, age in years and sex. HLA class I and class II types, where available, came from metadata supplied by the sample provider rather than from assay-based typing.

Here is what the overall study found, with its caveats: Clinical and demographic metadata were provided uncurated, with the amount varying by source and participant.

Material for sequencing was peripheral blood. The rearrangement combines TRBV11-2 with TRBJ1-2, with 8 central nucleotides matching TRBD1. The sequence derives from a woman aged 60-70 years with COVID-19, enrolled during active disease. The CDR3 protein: CASSFGQGGYTF. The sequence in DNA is TGTGCCAGCAGCTTCGGACAGGGAGGCTACACCTTC.